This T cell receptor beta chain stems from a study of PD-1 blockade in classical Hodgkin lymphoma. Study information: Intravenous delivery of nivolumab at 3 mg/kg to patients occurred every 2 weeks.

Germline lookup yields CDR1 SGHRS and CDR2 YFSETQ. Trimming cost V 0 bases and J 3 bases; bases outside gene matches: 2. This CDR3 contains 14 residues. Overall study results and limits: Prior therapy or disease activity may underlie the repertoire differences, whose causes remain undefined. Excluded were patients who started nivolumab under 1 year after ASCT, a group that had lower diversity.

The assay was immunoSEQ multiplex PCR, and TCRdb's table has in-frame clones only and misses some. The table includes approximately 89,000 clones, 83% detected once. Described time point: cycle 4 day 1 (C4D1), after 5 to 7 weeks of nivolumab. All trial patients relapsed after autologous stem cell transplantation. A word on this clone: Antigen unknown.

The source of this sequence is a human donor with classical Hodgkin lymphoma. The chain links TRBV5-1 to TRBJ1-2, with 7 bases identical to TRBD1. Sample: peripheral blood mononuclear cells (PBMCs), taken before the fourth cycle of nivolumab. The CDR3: CASSLADRDYGYTF. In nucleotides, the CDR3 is TGCGCCAGCAGCTTGGCCGACAGGGACTATGGCTACACCTTC.